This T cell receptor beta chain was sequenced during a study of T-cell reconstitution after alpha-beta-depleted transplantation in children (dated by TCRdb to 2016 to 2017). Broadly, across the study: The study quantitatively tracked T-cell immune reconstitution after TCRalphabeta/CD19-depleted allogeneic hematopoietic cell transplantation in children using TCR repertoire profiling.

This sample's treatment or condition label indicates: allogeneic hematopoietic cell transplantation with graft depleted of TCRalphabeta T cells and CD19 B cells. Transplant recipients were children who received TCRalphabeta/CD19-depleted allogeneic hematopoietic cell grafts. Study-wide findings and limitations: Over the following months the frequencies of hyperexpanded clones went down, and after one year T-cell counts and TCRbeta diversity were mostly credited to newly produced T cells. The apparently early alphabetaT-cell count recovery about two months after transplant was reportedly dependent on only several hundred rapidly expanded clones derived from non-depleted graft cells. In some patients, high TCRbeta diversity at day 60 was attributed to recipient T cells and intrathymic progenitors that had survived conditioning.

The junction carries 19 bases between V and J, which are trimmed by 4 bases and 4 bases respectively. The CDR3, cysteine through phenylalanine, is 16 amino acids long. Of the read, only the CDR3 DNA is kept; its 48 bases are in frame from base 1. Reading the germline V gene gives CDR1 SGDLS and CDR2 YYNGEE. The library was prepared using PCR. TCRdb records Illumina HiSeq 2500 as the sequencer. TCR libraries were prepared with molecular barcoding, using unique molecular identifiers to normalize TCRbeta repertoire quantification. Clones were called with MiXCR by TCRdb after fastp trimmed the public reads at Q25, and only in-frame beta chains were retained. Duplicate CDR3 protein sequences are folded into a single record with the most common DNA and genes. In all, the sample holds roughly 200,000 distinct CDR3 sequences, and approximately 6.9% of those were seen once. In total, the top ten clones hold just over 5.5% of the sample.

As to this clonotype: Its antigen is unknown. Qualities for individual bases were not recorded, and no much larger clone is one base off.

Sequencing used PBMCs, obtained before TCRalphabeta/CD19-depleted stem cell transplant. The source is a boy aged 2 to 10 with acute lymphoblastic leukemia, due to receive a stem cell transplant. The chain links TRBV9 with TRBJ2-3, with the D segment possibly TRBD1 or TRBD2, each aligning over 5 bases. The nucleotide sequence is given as TGTGCCAGCAGCCCTCGGGACGGCTCAGGGCCAGATACGCAGTATTTT. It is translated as CASSPRDGSGPDTQYF.